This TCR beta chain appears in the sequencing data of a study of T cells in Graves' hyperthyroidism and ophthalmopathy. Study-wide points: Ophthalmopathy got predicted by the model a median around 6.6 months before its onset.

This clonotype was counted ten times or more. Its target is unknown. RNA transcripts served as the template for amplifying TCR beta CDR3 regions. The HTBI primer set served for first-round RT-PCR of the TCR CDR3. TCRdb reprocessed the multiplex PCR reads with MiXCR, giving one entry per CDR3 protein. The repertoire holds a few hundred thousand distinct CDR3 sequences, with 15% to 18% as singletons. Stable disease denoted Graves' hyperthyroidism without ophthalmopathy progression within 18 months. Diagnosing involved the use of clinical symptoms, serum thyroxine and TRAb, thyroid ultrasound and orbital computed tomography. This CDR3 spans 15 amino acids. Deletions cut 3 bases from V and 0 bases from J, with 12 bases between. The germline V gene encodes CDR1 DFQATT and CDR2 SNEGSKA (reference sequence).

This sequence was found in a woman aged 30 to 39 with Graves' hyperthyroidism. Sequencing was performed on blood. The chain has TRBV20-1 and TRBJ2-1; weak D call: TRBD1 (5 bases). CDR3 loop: CSASGADSSYNEQFF. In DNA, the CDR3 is TGCAGTGCTAGTGGAGCCGACAGCTCCTACAATGAGCAGTTCTTC.